The rows below give T cell receptor beta chains drawn from one sample of a study of blood T cell repertoires in COVID-19. Sequencing used immunoSEQ multiplex PCR; TCRdb keeps in-frame clones, though not all of them. The sample yields about 290,000 clones, 80% to 90% seen once. Sample: peripheral blood. The origin of the receptors is a woman aged 30 to 39 with active or convalescent COVID-19. The conserved cysteine and the conserved F or W are not part of the CDR3 here. The D gene is left open where the match is weak.

CDR3 length	V gene	D gene	CDR3 protein
13	TRBV5-5	TRBD2	ASSLEGTTAYEQY
9	TRBV2	NA	AMVGGNEQY
13	TRBV5-6	TRBD1	ASSKNPTGDYGYT
11	TRBV6-1	NA	ASSEARGTEAF
12	TRBV18	TRBD1	ASSPIQGAGELF
15	TRBV5-1	NA	ASSLDGVAGAGNTIY
12	TRBV24-1	TRBD2	ATSDLSGEETQY
14	TRBV4-2	TRBD1	ASSQAGTGDYNEQF
13	TRBV7-2	NA	ASSLYVTPTYEQY
12	TRBV9	TRBD2	ASSDSGGAVEQF
14	TRBV18	TRBD1	ASQSPGTASTDTQY
12	TRBV7-8	NA	ASKKGPFTGELF
16	TRBV27	NA	ASSLLRPPWSSYNEQF
16	TRBV6-1	TRBD2	ASSGAGTSGMPGAEQF
10	TRBV6-1	NA	ASSEVVRPQH
15	TRBV29-1	TRBD2	SVVRTSGGASTDTQY
13	TRBV29-1	TRBD1	SATPQGAFSYEQY
11	TRBV12-3/TRBV12-4	NA	ASSFGRDQPQH
12	TRBV6-6	TRBD1	ASSRDRPYNEQF
13	TRBV28	NA	ASSLPSGMGTEAF
11	TRBV6-5	NA	ASSYSNRASAF
11	TRBV6-5	TRBD1	ASSRTGNYGYT
9	TRBV29-1	NA	SVSWGEGYT
11	TRBV6-6	TRBD1	ASSSGGRYEQY
12	TRBV7-9	NA	ASSLMGGLDEQY
10	TRBV12-3/TRBV12-4	NA	ASSPRGEGAF
12	TRBV30	NA	AWSMAGVHNEQF
13	TRBV4-3	TRBD2	ASSYLAGDTDTQY
12	TRBV28	TRBD1	ASGQAPRNTEAF
11	TRBV19	TRBD1	ASSRDSFYGYT
13	TRBV2	NA	ASDEGGDLNTEAF
10	TRBV28	NA	ASSWVRGEQY
12	TRBV5-1	TRBD2	ASSPGTGGNEQF
12	TRBV5-1	NA	ASSRGQGVYEQY
15	TRBV6-1	NA	ASSEHRQGGAGRVYT
12	TRBV29-1	TRBD2	SGKAGGSTDTQY
11	TRBV18	TRBD1	ASQYTGGDGYT
9	TRBV2	NA	ASSRGEKLF
13	TRBV27	NA	ASRFGTSNDSPLH
12	TRBV27	NA	ASATGGRADTQY
13	TRBV18	NA	ASSPPGGGLNEQF
12	TRBV5-4	NA	ASSRSQGNYGYT
14	TRBV7-9	TRBD1	ASSLAWGQGDTEAF
13	TRBV9	TRBD2	ASSETSGGTYEQY
12	TRBV7-2	TRBD1	ASSAQGAGTEAF
13	TRBV19	TRBD1	ASRMQGASFYEQY
10	TRBV2	NA	ASSEVADTQY
9	TRBV27	NA	ATNGVNGYT
11	TRBV19	NA	ASNRGAIYGYT
16	TRBV7-2	TRBD2	ASSLLRTLSGAYNEQF
14	TRBV5-6	NA	ASSFSGNSGANVLT
15	TRBV28	NA	ASSFRVSKGAGNTIY
14	TRBV6-5	TRBD2	ASSYSMWTSDYEQY
14	TRBV7-2	NA	ASSLRRSGTNSPLH
15	TRBV13	NA	ASSSRGAGGYKETQY
11	TRBV12-3/TRBV12-4	TRBD2	ASTQLAADTQY
13	TRBV28	NA	ASRRTSTNTGELF
14	TRBV5-1	NA	ASRARPGGRTDTQY
13	TRBV5-1	NA	ASALNPWGEYTIY
10	TRBV24-1	TRBD1	ATSGGTVEQY